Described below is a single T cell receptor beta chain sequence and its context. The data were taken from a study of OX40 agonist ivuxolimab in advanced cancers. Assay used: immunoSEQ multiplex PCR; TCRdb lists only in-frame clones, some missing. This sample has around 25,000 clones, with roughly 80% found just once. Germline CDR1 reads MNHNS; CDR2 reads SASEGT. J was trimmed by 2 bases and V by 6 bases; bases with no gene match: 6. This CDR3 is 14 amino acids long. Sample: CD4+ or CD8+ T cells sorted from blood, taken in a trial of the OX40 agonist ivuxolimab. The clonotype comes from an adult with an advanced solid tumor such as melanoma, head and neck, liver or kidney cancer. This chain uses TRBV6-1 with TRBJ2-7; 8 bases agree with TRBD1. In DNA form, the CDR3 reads TGTGCCAGCAGAGAGACAGGGGACCCCTACGAGCAGTACTTC. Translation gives CASRETGDPYEQYF.